This passage covers 32 T cell receptor beta chains from one sample sequenced in a study of blood T cell repertoires in COVID-19. The protocol was immunoSEQ multiplex PCR, while the TCRdb copy is restricted to in-frame clones and leaves out a portion. This sample has about 200,000 clones, with roughly 90% found just once. Sequenced material: PBMCs or T cells enriched from blood (not recorded which). The receptor set was obtained from a woman younger than 30 who had recovered from COVID-19.

This CDR3 is CASSRPGGTSYNEQFF. DNA of the CDR3: TGTGCCAGCAGCCGGCCAGGGGGTACCTCCTACAATGAGCAGTTCTTC. The gene calls are TRBV11-1 and TRBJ2-1; the match to TRBD1 covers 7 bases. The V gene end was trimmed by 5 bases and the J gene end by 0 bases; junction bases not matched to a gene: 7. CDR1 and CDR2 (germline): SGHAT, FQDESV (reference sequence). This CDR3 has 16 amino acids.

This clone was counted only a few times. The rearrangement uses TRBV5-1 and TRBJ2-1, with D tentatively TRBD2 (6 bases). The CDR3 is made up of 17 amino acids. The germline V and J ends were trimmed by 4 bases and 0 bases, with 17 bases remaining between them. Germline lookup yields CDR1 SGHRS and CDR2 YFSETQ. CDR3 sequence: CASSPGDGLPSYNEQFF. Here the CDR3 DNA reads TGCGCCAGCAGCCCGGGGGACGGTCTCCCCTCCTACAATGAGCAGTTCTTC.

This clone was observed once. At one end the junction does not follow the germline gene, possibly because of a read error. The chain combines TRBV7-9 with TRBJ2-7; D perhaps matches TRBD1 (6 bases). CDR1 and CDR2 from the germline V gene are SEHNR and FQNEAQ (reference sequence). This CDR3 has 14 residues. The CDR3 sequence is CASTLNRETYEQYF. The CDR3 nucleotides are TGTGCCAGCACCTTAAACAGGGAAACCTACGAGCAGTACTTC. The entire variable domain, with the rest obtained from reference TRBV7-9 and TRBJ2-7, is as follows: DTGVSQNPRHKITKRGQNVTFRCDPISEHNRLYWYRQTLGQGPEFLTYFQNEAQLEKSRLLSDRFSAERPKGSFSTLEIQRTEQGDSAMYLCASTLNRETYEQYFGPGTRLTVT.

This clone was detected only once. The rearrangement links TRBV29-1 to TRBJ2-6; TRBD2 matches 9 bases. V lost 4 bases, J lost 0 bases, and 1 base stayed unmatched. This CDR3 region has 15 residues. Per germline, CDR1 SQVTM and CDR2 ANQGSEA. The CDR3 reads CSVARGGSGANVLTF. CDR3 DNA sequence: TGCAGCGTTGCGCGGGGGGGCTCTGGGGCCAACGTCCTGACTTTC.

The chain has TRBV21-1 and TRBJ1-5; TRBD1, the D gene given by the table, was not confirmed from the DNA. TRBV21-1 is termed a pseudogene. This CDR3 contains 14 residues. Here the CDR3 reads CASRGTGDNQPQHF. CDR3 nucleotide sequence: TGTGCCAGCAGGGGAACAGGGGACAATCAGCCCCAGCATTTT.

The chain is built from TRBV2 and TRBJ1-2; D possibly corresponds to TRBD1 (6 bases). The CDR3 is 14 residues long. CDR1 and CDR2 from the germline V gene are SNHLY and FYNNEI. Deletions cut 7 bases from V and 4 bases from J, with 16 bases between. In DNA form, the CDR3 reads TGTGCCAGCACTGCGGGCGGACAGAGCTATGGCTACACCTTC. This codes for CASTAGGQSYGYTF. The full variable domain, with the rest looked up from reference TRBV2 and TRBJ1-2, is EPEVTQTPSHQVTQMGQEVILRCVPISNHLYFYWYRQILGQKVEFLVSFYNNEISEKSEIFDDQFSVERPDGSNFTLKIRSTKLEDSAMYFCASTAGGQSYGYTFGSGTRLTVV.

The rearrangement joins TRBV10-2 to TRBJ1-1; D call uncertain. V lost 4 bases and J lost 1, with 7 bases in between. Germline CDR1 reads WSHSY; CDR2 reads SAAADI. The CDR3 covers 13 residues. In DNA, the CDR3 is TGCGCCAGCAGTGCGCAGTCGAACACTGAAGCTTTCTTT. Its protein is CASSAQSNTEAFF.

V and J are TRBV5-1 and TRBJ2-4, with D possibly TRBD1 on 7 matching bases. V gave up 2 bases and J gave up 7 bases, with 13 bases separating them. Per germline, CDR1 SGHRS and CDR2 YFSETQ. This CDR3 has 14 amino acids. The CDR3 protein is CASSLSQGGNIQYF. The CDR3 DNA is TGCGCCAGCAGCTTATCGCAGGGGGGCAACATTCAGTACTTC.

The rearrangement uses TRBV28 and TRBJ1-6, with a possible D match to TRBD1 (5 bases). Germline V lookup: CDR1 MDHEN, CDR2 SYDVKM. The CDR3 is made up of 16 amino acids. Trimming stripped 6 bases from V and 14 bases from J, with 26 bases between. In nucleotides, the CDR3 is TGTGCCAGCAGCCCTCGAGCTAGGGGTTATAATTCGGCCCTCCACTTT. Protein: CASSPRARGYNSALHF. The whole variable domain, filled in from reference TRBV28 and TRBJ1-6, reads DVKVTQSSRYLVKRTGEKVFLECVQDMDHENMFWYRQDPGLGLRLIYFSYDVKMKEKGDIPEGYSVSREKKERFSLILESASTNQTSMYLCASSPRARGYNSALHFGNGTRLTVT.

V gene TRBV2 combines with J gene TRBJ2-7; possibly TRBD2 for D (5 bases). V lost 5 bases and J lost 0, with 14 bases in between. The CDR3 length is 15 residues. In germline, CDR1 is SNHLY, CDR2 FYNNEI. CDR3 nucleotides: TGTGCCAGCAGTTCGTATGGGAGTCCCTCCTACGAGCAGTACTTC. This encodes CASSSYGSPSYEQYF. Full variable domain (rest looked up from reference TRBV2 and TRBJ2-7): EPEVTQTPSHQVTQMGQEVILRCVPISNHLYFYWYRQILGQKVEFLVSFYNNEISEKSEIFDDQFSVERPDGSNFTLKIRSTKLEDSAMYFCASSSYGSPSYEQYFGPGTRLTVT.

V gene TRBV30 combines with J gene TRBJ1-6, with 7 bases that match TRBD1. V gave up 5 bases and J gave up 8 bases; unmatched junction bases: 0. Germline lookup yields CDR1 GTSNPN and CDR2 SVGIG (reference sequence). This CDR3 has 11 amino acids. The CDR3 here is CAWGTDSPLHF. DNA of the CDR3: TGTGCCTGGGGGACAGATTCACCCCTCCACTTT.

This sequence joins TRBV25-1 and TRBJ1-5; TRBD1 matches 8 bases. The CDR3 runs 14 residues. CDR1 is MGHDK, CDR2 SYGVNS, per germline. After removal of 2 bases from V and 11 bases from J, the junction contained 8 bases not matched to a gene. This CDR3 reads CASSENRGEGSQHF. The CDR3 coding sequence is TGTGCCAGCAGTGAAAACAGGGGGGAGGGCTCCCAGCATTTT. Based on the CDR3 plus reference TRBV25-1 and TRBJ1-5, the full variable domain is EADIYQTPRYLVIGTGKKITLECSQTMGHDKMYWYQQDPGMELHLIHYSYGVNSTEKGDLSSESTVSRIRTEHFPLTLESARPSHTSQYLCASSENRGEGSQHFGDGTRLSIL.

V gene TRBV19 combines with J gene TRBJ1-2, with 10 bases lining up with TRBD1. This CDR3 is built from 16 residues. Germline V lookup: CDR1 LNHDA, CDR2 SQIVND (reference sequence). The J segment lost 4 bases and the V segment lost 3 bases, leaving 8 bases of the junction unmatched. The CDR3 sequence: CASSIYGTGEAYGYTF. For the CDR3, the DNA is TGTGCCAGTAGTATTTACGGGACAGGGGAGGCCTATGGCTACACCTTC.

J is TRBJ1-1 and V is TRBV21-1; the D segment call TRBD1 is taken from the table without a DNA check. TRBV21-1 is described as a pseudogene. The CDR3 has 16 residues. CDR3 DNA sequence: TGTGCCAGCAGCACCTTGGGGACACATTTGAACACTGAAGCTTTCTTT. It encodes CASSTLGTHLNTEAFF.

The chain is built from TRBV7-9 and TRBJ1-5; 10 bases match TRBD1. Germline-derived CDR1 and CDR2 are SEHNR and FQNEAQ (reference sequence). Losses at the gene ends were 3 bases for V and 2 bases for J; bases not matched to a gene: 7. The CDR3 totals 17 residues. CDR3 in DNA: TGTGCCAGCAGCTTTTTCAAGGGGACAGGGGGCAATCAGCCCCAGCATTTT. Translated, it gives CASSFFKGTGGNQPQHF.

This sequence joins TRBV7-9 and TRBJ2-7; 7 bases line up with TRBD1. CDR1 SEHNR and CDR2 FQNEAQ come from the germline V gene (reference sequence). The CDR3 has 14 amino acids. V shed 7 bases and J 2 bases; nucleotides not matched to a gene: 8. The CDR3 bases are TGTGCCAGCACCCCCGGGACAGCCACCTACGAGCAGTACTTC. It encodes CASTPGTATYEQYF.

V usage is TRBV6-5 and J usage is TRBJ2-7; possible D gene TRBD1, 6 bases. V was clipped by 0 bases and J by 5 bases, with 11 bases between them. The V gene's germline CDR1 is MNHEY and CDR2 SVGAGI. The CDR3 covers 14 residues. CDR3 coding DNA: TGTGCCAGCAGTTACTCGGTACAGGGCCACGAGCAGTACTTC. Encoded protein: CASSYSVQGHEQYF.

This clone has just one count. The chain recombines TRBV25-1 with TRBJ2-5; 9 bases fit TRBD1. Germline V gene data show CDR1 as MGHDK and CDR2 as SYGVNS. Losses at the gene ends were 4 bases for V and 5 bases for J; bases not matched to a gene: 5. CDR3 size: 14 residues. CDR3 bases: TGTGCCAGCAGTGTGACAGGGGGTGGTGAGACCCAGTACTTC. Amino acid sequence: CASSVTGGGETQYF.

A few counts support this clone. The V and J genes are TRBV28 and TRBJ1-5; D unresolved. The V end was cut by 6 bases, the J end by 2 bases, with 11 bases between. Germline-derived CDR1 and CDR2 are MDHEN and SYDVKM. The CDR3 totals 14 residues. The CDR3 region is CASSAPGGNQPQHF. The DNA for the CDR3 is TGTGCCAGCAGCGCACCCGGAGGCAATCAGCCCCAGCATTTT.

V gene TRBV5-1 combines with J gene TRBJ1-4; 10 nucleotides agree with TRBD1. The trim removed 3 bases at V and 5 bases at J, leaving 4 bases unmatched. The CDR3 is made up of 15 amino acids. CDR1 is SGHRS and CDR2 is YFSETQ in the germline V gene. For the CDR3, the DNA is TGCGCCAGCAGCTGGACGGGACAGGGGAATGAAAAACTGTTTTTT. Protein product: CASSWTGQGNEKLFF. Variable domain in full (rest from reference TRBV5-1 and TRBJ1-4): KAGVTQTPRYLIKTRGQQVTLSCSPISGHRSVSWYQQTPGQGLQFLFEYFSETQRNKGNFPGRFSGRQFSNSRSEMNVSTLELGDSALYLCASSWTGQGNEKLFFGSGTQLSVL.

The V and J genes are TRBV27 and TRBJ1-6; 7 nucleotides agree with TRBD1. CDR3 length equals 19 residues. The germline CDR1 and CDR2 sequences are MNHEY and SMNVEV (reference sequence). V dropped 3 bases and J dropped 0; count of bases not matched to a gene: 11. CDR3 coding DNA: TGTGCCAGCAGTTTCTCCTACGGACAGGCGAGCTCCTATAATTCACCCCTCCACTTT. This gives the protein CASSFSYGQASSYNSPLHF.

This chain links TRBV13 with TRBJ2-1; 10 bases are shared with TRBD2. The CDR3 loop spans 16 amino acids. The ends lost 9 bases at V and 0 bases at J; junction bases unmatched: 8. CDR1 and CDR2 (germline): PRHDT, FYEKMQ (reference sequence). The CDR3 DNA is TGTGCCAGTAGCCTAGCGGGGGACTACTCCTACAATGAGCAGTTCTTC. It encodes CASSLAGDYSYNEQFF.

Points on this clone: Other DNA sequences in the same sample also yield this CDR3. The V and J genes are TRBV28 and TRBJ1-2; TRBD1 agrees at 10 bases. The CDR3 loop spans 13 amino acids. Per germline, CDR1 MDHEN and CDR2 SYDVKM. With V trimmed by 6 bases and J by 8 bases, 6 bases remained unmatched. This CDR3 reads CASSPGQGYGYTF. The CDR3 DNA reads TGTGCCAGCAGCCCGGGACAGGGGTACGGCTACACCTTC.

CDR3 sequence: CASSQTSGGNNEQFF. The CDR3 coding sequence is TGTGCCAGCAGCCAAACTAGCGGGGGGAACAATGAGCAGTTCTTC. The chain carries TRBV6-5 and TRBJ2-1; 12 bases are a match to TRBD2. V dropped 6 bases and J dropped 5; count of bases not matched to a gene: 5. Germline V gene data show CDR1 as MNHEY and CDR2 as SVGAGI. The CDR3 sequence is 15 residues long.

The gene calls are TRBV9 and TRBJ2-1, with 9 positions matching TRBD2. Germline-derived CDR1 and CDR2 are SGDLS and YYNGEE. CDR3 length equals 15 residues. The junction had 6 bases not matched to a gene; V was cut back by 0 bases and J by 8 bases. Written as DNA, the CDR3 is TGTGCCAGCAGCGTAGGCGGGGGGGCCGGAGATGAGCAGTTCTTC. Translated: CASSVGGGAGDEQFF.

J is TRBJ2-2 and V is TRBV6-5, with D possibly TRBD1 on 6 matching bases. Looked up from germline, CDR1 is MNHEY and CDR2 is SVGAGI. The V end was cut by 5 bases, the J end by 3 bases, with 10 bases between. The CDR3 spans 14 residues. The CDR3 spells CASSKTGYTGELFF. CDR3 nucleotides: TGTGCCAGCAGTAAGACAGGCTACACCGGGGAGCTGTTTTTT.

This chain uses TRBV5-1 with TRBJ2-1; TRBD2 agrees at 7 bases. This CDR3 has 15 amino acids. Germline V gene sequence: CDR1 SGHRS, CDR2 YFSETQ. The trim removed 4 bases at V and 6 bases at J, leaving 10 bases unmatched. The CDR3, as DNA: TGCGCCAGCAGCCCTGGACTAGATGGCCTCAATGAGCAGTTCTTC. Protein: CASSPGLDGLNEQFF.

The chain couples TRBV5-4 to TRBJ1-2; weak D call: TRBD1 (6 bases). The CDR3 totals 17 residues. In germline, CDR1 is SGHNT, CDR2 YYREEE (reference sequence). The V and J ends lost 2 bases and 3 bases respectively, with 20 bases between them. This CDR3 is CASSFGAGVETDYGYTF. DNA of the CDR3: TGTGCCAGCAGCTTTGGGGCAGGGGTGGAGACTGACTATGGCTACACCTTC.

The CDR3 nucleotides are TGTGCCAGCAGCCTGATCGGACTTCCAGAAGGATACGAGCAGTACTTC. Translated: CASSLIGLPEGYEQYF. The genes are TRBV5-5 and TRBJ2-7, with D tentatively TRBD2 (5 bases). The CDR3 is made up of 16 amino acids. Germline V gene data show CDR1 as SGHKS and CDR2 as YYEKEE (reference sequence). Deletions cut 4 bases from V and 4 bases from J, with 21 bases between.

The chain is built from TRBV2 and TRBJ1-3; a weak D match, TRBD1 (5 bases). The CDR3 consists of 15 residues. Trimming removed 2 bases at V and 2 bases at J, with 10 bases between. Germline V gives CDR1 SNHLY, CDR2 FYNNEI. The chain's CDR3 is CASSEPGLPGNTIYF. In DNA, the CDR3 is TGTGCCAGCAGTGAACCGGGACTCCCTGGAAACACCATATATTTT.

The chain joins TRBV19 to TRBJ1-5; 8 nucleotides match TRBD1. Germline V gene lookup returns CDR1 LNHDA and CDR2 SQIVND (reference sequence). CDR3 length equals 20 residues. V lost 6 bases, J lost 0 bases, and 19 bases stayed unmatched. The CDR3 nucleotides read TGTGCCAGTAGCCATAGGCCGGACAGGGCTGCGTCCTTTAGCAATCAGCCCCAGCATTTT. This codes for CASSHRPDRAASFSNQPQHF.

The J gene is TRBJ2-2, the V gene TRBV3-1 (or the pseudogene TRBV3-2); D might be TRBD2 (6 bases). The V end was cut by 0 bases, the J end by 7 bases, with 15 bases between. This CDR3 is 16 amino acids long. CDR1 is LGHDT, CDR2 YNNKEL, per germline (reference sequence). The CDR3 here is CASSQDPASVHGELFF. DNA of the CDR3: TGTGCCAGCAGCCAAGATCCGGCTAGCGTCCACGGGGAGCTGTTTTTT.